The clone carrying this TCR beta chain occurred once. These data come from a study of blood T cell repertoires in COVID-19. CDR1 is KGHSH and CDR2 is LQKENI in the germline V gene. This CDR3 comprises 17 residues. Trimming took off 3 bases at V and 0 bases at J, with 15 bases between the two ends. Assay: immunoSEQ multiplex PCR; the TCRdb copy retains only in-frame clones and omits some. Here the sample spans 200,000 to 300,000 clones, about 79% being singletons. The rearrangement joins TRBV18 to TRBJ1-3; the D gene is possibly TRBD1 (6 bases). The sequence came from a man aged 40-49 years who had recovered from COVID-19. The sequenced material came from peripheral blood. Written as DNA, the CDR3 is TGTGCCAGCTCACCCCCGGACAGTAAGAGCTCTGGAAACACCATATATTTT. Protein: CASSPPDSKSSGNTIYF.